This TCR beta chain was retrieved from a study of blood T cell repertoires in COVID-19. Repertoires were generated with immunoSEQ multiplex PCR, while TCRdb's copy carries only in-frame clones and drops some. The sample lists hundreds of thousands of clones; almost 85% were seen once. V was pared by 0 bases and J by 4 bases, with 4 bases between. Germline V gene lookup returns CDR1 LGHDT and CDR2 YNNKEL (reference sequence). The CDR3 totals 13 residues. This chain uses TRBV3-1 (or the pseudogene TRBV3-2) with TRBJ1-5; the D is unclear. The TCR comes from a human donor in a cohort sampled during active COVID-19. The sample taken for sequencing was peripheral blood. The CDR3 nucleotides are TGTGCCAGCAGCCAAGACCCAAATCAGCCCCAGCATTTT. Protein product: CASSQDPNQPQHF.